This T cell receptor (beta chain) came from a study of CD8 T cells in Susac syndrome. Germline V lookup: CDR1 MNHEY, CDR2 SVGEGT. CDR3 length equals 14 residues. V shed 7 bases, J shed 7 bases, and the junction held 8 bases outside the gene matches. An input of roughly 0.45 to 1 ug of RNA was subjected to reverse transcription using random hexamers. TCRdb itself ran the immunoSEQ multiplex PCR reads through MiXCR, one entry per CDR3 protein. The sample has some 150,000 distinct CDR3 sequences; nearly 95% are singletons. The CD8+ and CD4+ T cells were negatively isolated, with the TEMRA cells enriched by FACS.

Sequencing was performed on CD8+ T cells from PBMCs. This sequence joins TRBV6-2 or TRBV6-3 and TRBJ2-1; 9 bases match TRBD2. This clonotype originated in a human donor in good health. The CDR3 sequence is CASTGLAGVNEQFF. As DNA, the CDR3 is TGTGCCAGCACAGGCTTAGCGGGAGTAAATGAGCAGTTCTTC.